The entry that follows covers one T cell receptor beta chain sequence. After removal of 6 bases from V and 0 bases from J, the junction contained 8 bases not matched to a gene. CDR1 is SGHAT and CDR2 is FQNNGV in the germline V gene. This CDR3 spans 16 amino acids. This entry belongs to a study of blood T cell repertoires in COVID-19. Study-level information: The samples span acute and convalescent COVID-19 from the United States, Italy and Spain. In each case, the material was cDNA or gDNA derived from T cells, B-cell-depleted T cells, or PBMCs.

In the original analysis: Nucleated cell counts were estimated from reference gene primer amplification. Libraries were prepared by immunoSEQ multiplex PCR; TCRdb keeps only in-frame clonotypes and omits some of them. The DNA gave D and trimming, while V, J and clone size come from that table. The table has 110,000 or so clones, 85% seen once. The TCR comes from a middle-aged man with acute or convalescent COVID-19. The sequencing input was peripheral blood. The V gene is TRBV11-2, the J gene TRBJ1-2; the match to TRBD1 covers 9 bases. In nucleotides, the CDR3 is TGTGCCAGCAGACCAGCAGGGACAGGGTCTAACTATGGCTACACCTTC. Protein sequence: CASRPAGTGSNYGYTF. Complete variable domain (other parts from reference TRBV11-2 and TRBJ1-2): EAGVAQSPRYKIIEKRQSVAFWCNPISGHATLYWYQQILGQGPKLLIQFQNNGVVDDSQLPKDRFSAERLKGVDSTLKIQPAKLEDSAVYLCASRPAGTGSNYGYTFGSGTRLTVV.